Listed below are T cell receptor beta chains from one sample, sequenced in a study of shared clonotypes between healthy human individuals. Libraries were prepared by immunoSEQ multiplex PCR; TCRdb keeps only in-frame clonotypes and omits some of them. Here the sample spans approximately 2.3 million clones, about 92% being singletons. The sample comprised naive CD4+ T cells from PBMCs. The receptors stem from a man between 18 and 35 years old in good health. Some clones in this sample may be carry-over from other donors' samples. CDR3s include the opening cysteine and the closing phenylalanine or tryptophan. The D gene is left open where the match is weak. Clone size, where shown, is once, few, many, or a class for clones that have expanded.

V gene	J gene	D gene	clone size	CDR3 protein	CDR3 DNA
TRBV2	TRBJ1-6	TRBD1	.	CAGTGSSYNSPLHF	TGTGCCGGGACAGGGAGCTCCTATAATTCACCCCTCCACTTT
TRBV7-2	TRBJ2-4	TRBD2	.	CASSPGTTRDIQYF	TGTGCCAGCAGCCCAGGGACTACAAGGGACATTCAGTACTTC
TRBV28	TRBJ1-6	TRBD1	.	CASSGTVYNSPLHF	TGTGCCAGCAGCGGGACAGTCTATAATTCACCCCTCCACTTT
TRBV18	TRBJ2-1	.	.	CASSRPASPPYNEQFF	TGTGCCAGCTCGCGGCCTGCTTCTCCGCCCTACAATGAGCAGTTCTTC
TRBV5-8	TRBJ1-4	.	.	CASSLTLRGGNEKLFF	TGTGCCAGCAGCCTGACCCTCCGGGGAGGAAATGAAAAACTGTTTTTT
TRBV28	TRBJ1-1	TRBD1	.	CASSTPGQGVVGAEAFF	TGTGCCAGCAGTACCCCGGGACAGGGAGTCGTGGGCGCTGAAGCTTTCTTT
TRBV10-1	TRBJ1-1	.	.	CASRDSLVTEAFF	TGCGCCAGCAGAGACAGCTTGGTCACTGAAGCTTTCTTT
TRBV11-2	TRBJ1-2	TRBD1	.	CASSWDRDGYTF	TGTGCCAGCAGCTGGGACAGGGATGGCTACACCTTC
TRBV27	TRBJ1-2	TRBD1	.	CASSFPDRGNYGYTF	TGTGCCAGCAGTTTCCCGGACAGGGGAAACTATGGCTACACCTTC
TRBV7-8	TRBJ1-5	.	once	CASSLGWQLNQPQHF	TGTGCCAGCAGCTTAGGGTGGCAGCTCAATCAGCCCCAGCATTTT
TRBV5-1	TRBJ1-1	.	.	CASSSLTGGTEAFF	TGCGCCAGCAGCTCCCTAACAGGAGGCACTGAAGCTTTCTTT
TRBV5-6	TRBJ1-1	.	.	CASSRRVQSGRVEAFF	TGTGCCAGCAGCCGCAGGGTCCAATCGGGGAGAGTTGAAGCTTTCTTT
TRBV5-1	TRBJ2-6	TRBD2	.	CASKPGGRSGANVLTF	TGCGCCAGCAAACCGGGAGGAAGGTCTGGGGCCAACGTCCTGACTTTC
TRBV5-4	TRBJ2-7	TRBD2	once	CASSPTSGRSYEQYF	TGTGCCAGCAGCCCCACTAGCGGGAGATCCTACGAGCAGTACTTC
TRBV21-1	TRBJ1-1	.	once	CASSKARGTQDVNTEAFF	TGTGCCAGCAGCAAAGCTAGGGGGACACAGGACGTGAACACTGAAGCTTTCTTT
TRBV28	TRBJ1-1	.	.	CASSFVYGSANTEAFF	TGTGCCAGCAGTTTTGTTTATGGGTCGGCGAACACTGAAGCTTTCTTT
TRBV10-1	TRBJ1-2	TRBD1	.	CASSPGGSNYGYTF	TGCGCCAGCAGTCCAGGGGGTTCTAACTATGGCTACACCTTC
TRBV6-1	TRBJ1-3	TRBD1	.	CASSEGPGQARNTIYF	TGTGCCAGCAGTGAAGGTCCCGGACAGGCCCGAAACACCATATATTTT
TRBV28	TRBJ1-1	.	.	CASNTGPTDAFF	TGTGCCAGCAACACGGGACCCACGGACGCTTTCTTT
TRBV7-9	TRBJ2-5	TRBD2	.	CASSLLAGGQTQYF	TGTGCCAGCAGCTTACTAGCGGGAGGGCAGACCCAGTACTTC
TRBV14	TRBJ1-1	.	few	CASSPGLRSTEAFF	TGTGCCAGCAGCCCGGGACTGCGAAGTACTGAAGCTTTCTTT
TRBV30	TRBJ1-3	.	.	CAWRAEARGGTIYF	TGTGCCTGGAGGGCAGAGGCCCGCGGGGGTACCATATATTTT
TRBV28	TRBJ2-7	TRBD2	.	CASSLFSTSGDYEQYF	TGTGCCAGCAGTTTATTCTCGACTAGCGGTGATTACGAGCAGTACTTC
TRBV7-2	TRBJ2-4	.	.	CASSLVRGGLGDIQYF	TGTGCCAGCAGCTTAGTCCGCGGGGGCCTCGGGGACATTCAGTACTTC
TRBV15	TRBJ2-7	.	.	CATSRDRAGSNEQYF	TGTGCCACCAGCAGAGATCGAGCAGGATCGAACGAGCAGTACTTC
TRBV28	TRBJ2-3	TRBD2	.	CASSRNSGQSTDTQYF	TGTGCCAGCAGTAGGAATAGCGGGCAGAGCACAGATACGCAGTATTTT
TRBV28	TRBJ2-7	.	.	CASSPGQLYEQYF	TGTGCCAGCAGTCCGGGACAACTCTACGAGCAGTACTTC
TRBV10-2	TRBJ2-5	.	.	CASSDRGRETQYF	TGCGCCAGCAGTGACAGGGGGAGGGAGACCCAGTACTTC
TRBV11-1	TRBJ2-4	.	.	CASSFDPPGIQYF	TGTGCCAGCAGCTTCGACCCACCTGGCATTCAGTACTTC
TRBV2	TRBJ1-1	.	few	CASSFSQAFF	TGTGCCAGCAGTTTTTCCCAAGCTTTCTTT
TRBV7-9	TRBJ1-1	.	.	CASSPPTVNTEAFF	TGTGCCAGCAGCCCCCCTACAGTGAACACTGAAGCTTTCTTT
TRBV19	TRBJ1-5	.	.	CASSIKGGHQPQHF	TGTGCCAGTAGTATTAAGGGGGGGCATCAGCCCCAGCATTTT
TRBV5-1	TRBJ1-2	.	once	CASSLSGAYGYTF	TGCGCCAGCAGCTTGTCAGGAGCCTATGGCTACACCTTC
TRBV5-1	TRBJ1-5	.	.	CASSATWGGNQPQHF	TGCGCCAGCAGCGCGACGTGGGGGGGCAATCAGCCCCAGCATTTT
TRBV5-1	TRBJ1-4	TRBD1	.	CASSPGTDSEKLFF	TGCGCCAGCAGCCCCGGGACAGACAGCGAAAAACTGTTTTTT
TRBV30	TRBJ2-2	.	.	CAWSNLGLRRGELFF	TGTGCCTGGAGCAATTTGGGACTTAGGAGGGGGGAGCTGTTTTTT
TRBV5-1	TRBJ2-1	.	.	CASSLLNPTYNEQFF	TGCGCCAGCAGCTTATTGAACCCTACCTACAATGAGCAGTTCTTC
TRBV5-1	TRBJ1-5	.	.	CASSLESGSNQPQHF	TGCGCCAGCAGCTTGGAGTCCGGAAGCAATCAGCCCCAGCATTTT
TRBV19	TRBJ1-2	.	.	CASSRQAVNYGYTF	TGTGCCAGTAGCAGACAGGCGGTTAACTATGGCTACACCTTC
TRBV4-2	TRBJ2-6	.	.	CASSQGSEAGANVLTF	TGTGCCAGCAGCCAAGGGTCGGAGGCTGGGGCCAACGTCCTGACTTTC
TRBV28	TRBJ2-1	.	.	CASSWGTFNEQFF	TGTGCCAGCAGCTGGGGGACCTTCAATGAGCAGTTCTTC
TRBV27	TRBJ2-3	.	.	CASSLSRTPSGAFTQYF	TGTGCCAGCAGTTTATCGCGTACGCCCTCGGGAGCCTTTACGCAGTATTTT
TRBV6-5	TRBJ2-7	.	.	CASSYSKGSEQYF	TGTGCCAGCAGTTACTCAAAGGGGAGCGAGCAGTACTTC
TRBV5-1	TRBJ2-4	.	.	CASSLRPQPDPNIQYF	TGCGCCAGCAGCTTGCGCCCGCAGCCCGATCCTAACATTCAGTACTTC
TRBV10-2	TRBJ2-5	.	.	CASSDIVLQQETQYF	TGCGCCAGCAGTGATATTGTTTTACAGCAAGAGACCCAGTACTTC
TRBV5-8	TRBJ1-2	.	.	CASIPRRASYGYTF	TGTGCCAGCATTCCCCGGAGGGCTTCCTATGGCTACACCTTC
TRBV9	TRBJ2-1	.	.	CASSVAGVGDDEQFF	TGTGCCAGCAGCGTAGCGGGTGTAGGGGACGATGAGCAGTTCTTC
TRBV6-6	TRBJ2-2	.	.	CASSSIDLQGPGELFF	TGTGCCAGCAGCAGCATTGACCTACAGGGTCCCGGGGAGCTGTTTTTT
TRBV27	TRBJ1-2	.	.	CASSLSTTVNYGYTF	TGTGCCAGCAGTTTATCGACGACAGTCAACTATGGCTACACCTTC
TRBV5-4	TRBJ1-3	TRBD1	.	CASSLGQGARNTIYF	TGTGCCAGCAGCTTGGGACAGGGGGCGAGAAACACCATATATTTT
TRBV6-5	TRBJ1-6	.	.	CASSPRRNYNSPLHF	TGTGCCAGCAGCCCCAGGCGGAACTATAATTCACCCCTCCACTTT
TRBV2	TRBJ2-2	TRBD1	.	CASTGQGIGELFF	TGTGCCAGCACCGGACAGGGGATCGGGGAGCTGTTTTTT
TRBV15	TRBJ2-7	.	.	CATSRDIRQSPNEQYF	TGTGCCACCAGCAGAGATATAAGACAGAGTCCTAACGAGCAGTACTTC
TRBV6-1	TRBJ1-5	TRBD1	.	CASSEFGTGARGQPQHF	TGTGCCAGCAGTGAATTTGGGACAGGGGCGCGGGGTCAGCCCCAGCATTTT
TRBV15	TRBJ1-2	.	.	CATSRGGEYGYTF	TGTGCCACCAGCAGGGGAGGGGAATATGGCTACACCTTC
TRBV28	TRBJ2-1	TRBD2	.	CASSSAGVAGVQFF	TGTGCCAGCAGTTCCGCAGGGGTAGCGGGAGTTCAGTTCTTC